Each of the 6 T cell receptor beta chains below was sequenced from the same sample in a study of shared clonotypes between healthy human individuals. Only in-frame clones appear in the TCRdb table, and some are missing; sequencing was by immunoSEQ multiplex PCR. There are 2 million to 2.5 million clones in the sample; approximately 90% occur only once, and 0.37% lies in the top ten. Sequencing was done on a sample of naive CD4+ T cells from PBMCs. Subset noted: CD45RA+ positively selected. These receptors originate from a man in his late teens or twenties in good health. Some clones in this sample may be carry-over from other donors' samples.

The genes are TRBV28 and TRBJ2-2, with D hard to call. Per the germline V gene, CDR1 is MDHEN and CDR2 is SYDVKM. This CDR3 comprises 13 residues. The V and J ends lost 5 bases and 6 bases respectively, with 10 bases between them. CDR3 nucleotides: TGTGCCAGCAGTGGCGGTGGTCCCGGGGAGCTGTTTTTT. This encodes CASSGGGPGELFF.

The chain recombines TRBV2 with TRBJ2-1, with 13 bases matching TRBD2. The CDR3 consists of 18 residues. V trimming: 3 bases; J trimming: 1 base; junction bases outside the gene matches: 6. The germline V gene has CDR1 SNHLY and CDR2 FYNNEI. CDR3 residues: CASSDGTSGVLSYNEQFF. In DNA, the CDR3 is TGTGCCAGCAGTGATGGGACTAGCGGGGTACTATCCTACAATGAGCAGTTCTTC. The full variable domain, rest sourced from reference TRBV2 and TRBJ2-1, is EPEVTQTPSHQVTQMGQEVILRCVPISNHLYFYWYRQILGQKVEFLVSFYNNEISEKSEIFDDQFSVERPDGSNFTLKIRSTKLEDSAMYFCASSDGTSGVLSYNEQFFGPGTRLTVL.

This clone was found once. This chain connects TRBV6-1 to TRBJ1-5; possibly TRBD1 for D (6 bases). Trimming stripped 5 bases from V and 5 bases from J, with 13 bases between. Germline V gives CDR1 MNHNS, CDR2 SASEGT. The CDR3 length is 14 residues. DNA of the CDR3: TGTGCCAGCAGTAAGACAGGAGACCATCAGCCCCAGCATTTT. Amino acid sequence: CASSKTGDHQPQHF.

This clone was seen only once. V is TRBV7-9 and J is TRBJ2-3, with 10 positions matching TRBD1. The CDR3 totals 17 residues. Germline V gene data show CDR1 as SEHNR and CDR2 as FQNEAQ (reference sequence). Unmatched junction bases numbered 6, after V lost 1 base and J lost 2 bases. The CDR3 nucleotides are TGTGCCAGCAGCTTAGGATGGGGACAGGGGTACACAGATACGCAGTATTTT. It is translated as CASSLGWGQGYTDTQYF.

This chain joins TRBV6-6 and TRBJ1-5, with D hard to call. Germline V CDR1 and CDR2: MNHNY, SVGAGI (reference sequence). The CDR3 totals 13 residues. V lost 6 bases to trimming and J lost 3 bases, with 9 bases between them. In nucleotides, the CDR3 is TGTGCCAGCAGCGACCGGGTCAATCAGCCCCAGCATTTT. Protein: CASSDRVNQPQHF.

The rearrangement uses TRBV27 and TRBJ2-6; maybe TRBD1 (6 bases). CDR3 length: 18 amino acids. Germline-derived CDR1 and CDR2 are MNHEY and SMNVEV (reference sequence). The V end lost 4 bases, the J end lost 0 bases, and 16 bases lay between the germline ends. CDR3 DNA: TGTGCCAGCAGTTCGTGGGACACCCATTCCTCTGGGGCCAACGTCCTGACTTTC. Amino acid sequence: CASSSWDTHSSGANVLTF.